The entry below gives a single TCR beta chain sequence along with its context. These data come from a study of blood T cell repertoires in COVID-19. For the study at large: Collection of acute and convalescent COVID-19 samples took place in the United States, Italy and Spain. PBMCs, B-cell-depleted T cells, or T cells provided the cDNA or gDNA that made up the material.

CDR1 is GTSNPN and CDR2 is SVGIG in the germline V gene (reference sequence). V dropped 0 bases and J dropped 4 bases, with 15 bases sitting between them. This CDR3 is built from 16 residues. Per the study methods: Amplification with reference gene primers provided the estimates of nucleated cell counts. The table came from immunoSEQ multiplex PCR; TCRdb's copy has only in-frame clones and leaves some out. The V and J calls and clone size are taken from that table; D and trimming were inferred from the DNA. The repertoire holds 150,000 to 200,000 clones, 88% seen once, with 3.5% to 4.5% in the top ten.

The rearrangement uses TRBV30 and TRBJ2-2, with D unclear. Sequenced input: peripheral blood. The receptor's source is a human donor in a cohort sampled during active COVID-19. The CDR3 sequence is CAWSVLGQAPTGELFF. In DNA form, the CDR3 reads TGTGCCTGGAGTGTACTTGGGCAGGCCCCCACCGGGGAGCTGTTTTTT.